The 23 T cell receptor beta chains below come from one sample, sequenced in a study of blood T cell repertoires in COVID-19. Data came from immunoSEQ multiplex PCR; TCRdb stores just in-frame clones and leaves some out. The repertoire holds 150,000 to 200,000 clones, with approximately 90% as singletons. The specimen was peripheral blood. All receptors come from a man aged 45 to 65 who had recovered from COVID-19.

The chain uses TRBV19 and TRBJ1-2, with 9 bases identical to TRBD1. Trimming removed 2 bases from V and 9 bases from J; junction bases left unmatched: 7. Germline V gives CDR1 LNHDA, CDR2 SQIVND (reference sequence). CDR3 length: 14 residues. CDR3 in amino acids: CASSILTGGESYTF. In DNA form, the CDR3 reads TGTGCCAGTAGTATACTGACAGGGGGTGAGAGCTACACCTTC. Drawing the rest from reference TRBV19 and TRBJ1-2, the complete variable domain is DGGITQSPKYLFRKEGQNVTLSCEQNLNHDAMYWYRQDPGQGLRLIYYSQIVNDFQKGDIAEGYSVSREKKESFPLTVTSAQKNPTAFYLCASSILTGGESYTFGSGTRLTVV.

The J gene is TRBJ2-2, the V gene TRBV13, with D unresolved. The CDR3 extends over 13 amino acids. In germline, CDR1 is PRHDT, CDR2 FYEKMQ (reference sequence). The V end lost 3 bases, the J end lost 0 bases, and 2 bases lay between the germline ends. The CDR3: CASSFTNTGELFF. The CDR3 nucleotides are TGTGCCAGCAGCTTTACGAACACCGGGGAGCTGTTTTTT.

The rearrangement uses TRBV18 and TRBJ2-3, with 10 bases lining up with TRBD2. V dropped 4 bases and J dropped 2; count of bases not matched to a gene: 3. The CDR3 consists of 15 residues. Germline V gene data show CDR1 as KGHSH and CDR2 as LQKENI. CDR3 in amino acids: CASSRTSGFTDTQYF. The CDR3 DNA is TGTGCCAGCTCACGGACTAGCGGATTCACAGATACGCAGTATTTT.

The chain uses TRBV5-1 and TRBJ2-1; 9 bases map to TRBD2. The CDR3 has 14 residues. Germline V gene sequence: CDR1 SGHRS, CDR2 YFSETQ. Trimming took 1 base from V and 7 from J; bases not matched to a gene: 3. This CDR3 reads CASSLWLAGNEQFF. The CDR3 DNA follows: TGCGCCAGCAGCTTGTGGCTAGCGGGAAATGAGCAGTTCTTC.

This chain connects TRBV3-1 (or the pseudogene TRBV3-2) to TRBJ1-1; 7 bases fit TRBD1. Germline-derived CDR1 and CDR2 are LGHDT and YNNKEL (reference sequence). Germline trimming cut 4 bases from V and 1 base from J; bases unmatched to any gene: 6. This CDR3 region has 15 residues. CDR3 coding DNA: TGTGCCAGCAGCCCAGAGACAGGGAAGAACACTGAAGCTTTCTTT. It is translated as CASSPETGKNTEAFF.

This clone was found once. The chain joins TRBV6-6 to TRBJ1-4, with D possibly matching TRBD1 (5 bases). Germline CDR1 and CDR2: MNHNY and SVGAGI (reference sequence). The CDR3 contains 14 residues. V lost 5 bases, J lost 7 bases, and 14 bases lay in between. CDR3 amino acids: CASSAQGNGEKLFF. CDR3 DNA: TGTGCCAGCAGTGCCCAGGGTAACGGTGAAAAACTGTTTTTT.

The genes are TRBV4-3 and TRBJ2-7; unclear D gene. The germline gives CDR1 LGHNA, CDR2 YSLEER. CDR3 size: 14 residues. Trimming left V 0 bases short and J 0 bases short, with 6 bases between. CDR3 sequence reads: CASSQEESSYEQYF. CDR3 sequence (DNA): TGCGCCAGCAGCCAAGAGGAGAGCTCCTACGAGCAGTACTTC.

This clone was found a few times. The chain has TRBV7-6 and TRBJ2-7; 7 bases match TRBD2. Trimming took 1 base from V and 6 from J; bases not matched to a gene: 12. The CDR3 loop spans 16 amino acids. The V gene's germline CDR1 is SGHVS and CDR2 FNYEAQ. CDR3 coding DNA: TGTGCCAGCAGCTTAGTGGATTTACGGGACTACGGCGAGCAGTACTTC. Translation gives CASSLVDLRDYGEQYF.

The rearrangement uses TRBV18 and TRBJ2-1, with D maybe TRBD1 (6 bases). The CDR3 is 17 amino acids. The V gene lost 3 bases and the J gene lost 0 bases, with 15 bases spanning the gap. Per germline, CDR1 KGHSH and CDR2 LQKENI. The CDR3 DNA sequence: TGTGCCAGCTCACCTCTACAGGGTAGAAGCTCCTACAATGAGCAGTTCTTC. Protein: CASSPLQGRSSYNEQFF.

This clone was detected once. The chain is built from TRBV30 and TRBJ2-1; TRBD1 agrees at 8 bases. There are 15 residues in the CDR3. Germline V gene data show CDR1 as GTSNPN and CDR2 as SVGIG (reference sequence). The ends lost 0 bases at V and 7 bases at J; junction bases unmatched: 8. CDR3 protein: CAWSVSRGRMNEQFF. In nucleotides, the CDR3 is TGTGCCTGGAGTGTATCCAGGGGGCGCATGAATGAGCAGTTCTTC.

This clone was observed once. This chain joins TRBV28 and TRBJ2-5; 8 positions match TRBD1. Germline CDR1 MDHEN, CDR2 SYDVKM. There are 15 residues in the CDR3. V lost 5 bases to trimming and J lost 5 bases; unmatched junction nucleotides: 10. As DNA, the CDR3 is TGTGCCAGCAGTCGCCCACAGACAGGGGACGAGACCCAGTACTTC. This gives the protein CASSRPQTGDETQYF.

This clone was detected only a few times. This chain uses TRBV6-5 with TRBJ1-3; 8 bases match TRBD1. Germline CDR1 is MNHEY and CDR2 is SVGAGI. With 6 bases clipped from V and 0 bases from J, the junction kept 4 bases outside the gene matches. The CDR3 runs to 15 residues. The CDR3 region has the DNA TGTGCCAGCAGCAGGGACAGGAGCTCTGGAAACACCATATATTTT. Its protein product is CASSRDRSSGNTIYF.

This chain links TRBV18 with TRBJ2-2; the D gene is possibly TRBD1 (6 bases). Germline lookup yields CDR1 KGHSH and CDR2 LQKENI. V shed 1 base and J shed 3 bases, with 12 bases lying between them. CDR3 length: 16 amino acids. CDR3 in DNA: TGTGCCAGCTCACCACTCCAGGGGCGCTACACCGGGGAGCTGTTTTTT. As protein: CASSPLQGRYTGELFF.

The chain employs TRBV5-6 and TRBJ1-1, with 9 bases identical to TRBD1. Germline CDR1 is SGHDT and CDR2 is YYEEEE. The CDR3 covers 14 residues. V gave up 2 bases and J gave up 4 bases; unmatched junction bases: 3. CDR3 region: CASSFWDRVTEAFF. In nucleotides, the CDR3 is TGTGCCAGCAGCTTCTGGGACAGGGTCACTGAAGCTTTCTTT.

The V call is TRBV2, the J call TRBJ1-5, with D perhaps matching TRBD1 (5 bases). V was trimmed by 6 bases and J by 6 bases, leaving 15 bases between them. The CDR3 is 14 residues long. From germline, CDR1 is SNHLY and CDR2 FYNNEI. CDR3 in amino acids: CASRAGGRSQPQHF. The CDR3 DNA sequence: TGTGCCAGCAGGGCCGGGGGTCGAAGTCAGCCCCAGCATTTT. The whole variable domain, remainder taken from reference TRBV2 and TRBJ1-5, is EPEVTQTPSHQVTQMGQEVILRCVPISNHLYFYWYRQILGQKVEFLVSFYNNEISEKSEIFDDQFSVERPDGSNFTLKIRSTKLEDSAMYFCASRAGGRSQPQHFGDGTRLSIL.

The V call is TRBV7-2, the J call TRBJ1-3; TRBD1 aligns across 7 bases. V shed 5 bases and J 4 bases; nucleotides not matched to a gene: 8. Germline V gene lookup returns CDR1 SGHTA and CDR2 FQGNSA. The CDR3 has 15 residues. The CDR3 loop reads CASSPYRGSGNTIYF. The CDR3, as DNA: TGTGCCAGCAGCCCGTACAGGGGATCCGGAAACACCATATATTTT. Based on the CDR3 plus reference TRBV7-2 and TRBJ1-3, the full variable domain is GAGVSQSPSNKVTEKGKDVELRCDPISGHTALYWYRQSLGQGLEFLIYFQGNSAPDKSGLPSDRFSAERTGGSVSTLTIQRTQQEDSAVYLCASSPYRGSGNTIYFGEGSWLTVV.

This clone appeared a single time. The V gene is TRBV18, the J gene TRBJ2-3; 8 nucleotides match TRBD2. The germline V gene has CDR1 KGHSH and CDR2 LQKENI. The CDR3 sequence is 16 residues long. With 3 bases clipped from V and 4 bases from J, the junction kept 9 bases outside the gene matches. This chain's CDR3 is CASSPSTGGASDTQYF. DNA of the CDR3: TGTGCCAGCTCACCCTCGACGGGGGGGGCCTCAGATACGCAGTATTTT.

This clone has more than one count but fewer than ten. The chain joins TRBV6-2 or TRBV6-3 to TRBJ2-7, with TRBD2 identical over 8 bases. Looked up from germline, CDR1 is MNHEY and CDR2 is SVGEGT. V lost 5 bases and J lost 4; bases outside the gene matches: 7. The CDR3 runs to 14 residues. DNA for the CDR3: TGTGCCAGCAGTGGATTTAGCGGGACTTACGAGCAGTACTTC. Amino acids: CASSGFSGTYEQYF.

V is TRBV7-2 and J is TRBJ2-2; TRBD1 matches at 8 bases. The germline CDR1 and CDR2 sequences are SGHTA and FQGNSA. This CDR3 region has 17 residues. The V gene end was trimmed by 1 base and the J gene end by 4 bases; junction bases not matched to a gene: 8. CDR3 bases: TGTGCCAGCAGCTTAGACCGTAGGACAGGGATCACCGGGGAGCTGTTTTTT. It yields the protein CASSLDRRTGITGELFF.

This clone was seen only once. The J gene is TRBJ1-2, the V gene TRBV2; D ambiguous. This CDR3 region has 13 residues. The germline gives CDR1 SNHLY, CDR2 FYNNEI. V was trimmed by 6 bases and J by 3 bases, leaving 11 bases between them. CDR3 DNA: TGTGCCAGCAGCGTTCGGCAGGACTATGGCTACACCTTC. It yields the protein CASSVRQDYGYTF.

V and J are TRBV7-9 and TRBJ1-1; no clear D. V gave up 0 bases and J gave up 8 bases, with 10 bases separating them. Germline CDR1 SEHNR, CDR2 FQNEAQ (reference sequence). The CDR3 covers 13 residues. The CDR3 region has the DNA TGTGCCAGCAGCTTAGCGGGGAGCGGGGAAGCTTTCTTT. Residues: CASSLAGSGEAFF.

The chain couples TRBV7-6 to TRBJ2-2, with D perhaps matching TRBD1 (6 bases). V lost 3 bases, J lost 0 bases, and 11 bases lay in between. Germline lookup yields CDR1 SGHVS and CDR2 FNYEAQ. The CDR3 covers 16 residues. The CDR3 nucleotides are TGTGCCAGCAGCTTTACGGGGACACCGAACACCGGGGAGCTGTTTTTT. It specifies CASSFTGTPNTGELFF. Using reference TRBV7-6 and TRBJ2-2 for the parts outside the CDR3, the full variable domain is GAGVSQSPRYKVTKRGQDVALRCDPISGHVSLYWYRQALGQGPEFLTYFNYEAQQDKSGLPNDRFSAERPEGSISTLTIQRTEQRDSAMYRCASSFTGTPNTGELFFGEGSRLTVL.

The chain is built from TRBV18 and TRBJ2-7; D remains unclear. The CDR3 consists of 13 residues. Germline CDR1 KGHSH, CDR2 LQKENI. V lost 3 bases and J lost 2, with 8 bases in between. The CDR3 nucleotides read TGTGCCAGCTCACCCGAGCAGGCCTACGAGCAGTACTTC. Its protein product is CASSPEQAYEQYF.